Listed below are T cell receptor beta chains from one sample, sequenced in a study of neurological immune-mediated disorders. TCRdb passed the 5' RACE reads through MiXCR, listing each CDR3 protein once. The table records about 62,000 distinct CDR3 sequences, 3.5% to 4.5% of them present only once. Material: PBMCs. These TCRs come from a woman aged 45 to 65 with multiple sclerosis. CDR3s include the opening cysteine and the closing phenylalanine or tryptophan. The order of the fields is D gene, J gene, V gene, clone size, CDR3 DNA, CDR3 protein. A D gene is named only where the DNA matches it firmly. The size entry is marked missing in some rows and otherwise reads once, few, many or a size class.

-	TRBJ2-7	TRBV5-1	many	TGCGCCAGCAGCTTGGCAGGGTGGTCGTCCTACGAGCAGTACTTC	CASSLAGWSSYEQYF
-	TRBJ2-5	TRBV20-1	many	TGCAGTGCTAGAGATTCGGGGAGGGAGACCCAGTACTTC	CSARDSGRETQYF
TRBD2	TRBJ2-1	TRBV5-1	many	TGCGCCAGCTCACTAGCGGGAGGGAACAATGAGCAGTTCTTC	CASSLAGGNNEQFF
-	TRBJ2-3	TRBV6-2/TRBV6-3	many	TGTGCCAGCGGGTACGGCCGGTGGGATACGCAGTATTTT	CASGYGRWDTQYF
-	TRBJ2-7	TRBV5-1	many	TGCGCCAGCAGCTTGGTGGGACGCGAGCAGTACTTC	CASSLVGREQYF
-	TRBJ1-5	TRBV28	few	TGTGCCAGCAGTCCAGATAGCAATCAGCCCCAGAATTTT	CASSPDSNQPQNF
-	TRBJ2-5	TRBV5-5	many	TGTGCCAGCAGCTTGGTACCCCTGGGAGAGACCCAGTACTTC	CASSLVPLGETQYF
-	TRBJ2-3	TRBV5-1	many	TGCGCCAGCAGCTTGGAGGGCCCCCGGGGAGATACGCAGTATTTT	CASSLEGPRGDTQYF
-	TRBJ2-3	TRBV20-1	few	TGCAGTGCTAGAGAAGAGCGGGGCACAGATACGCAGTATTTT	CSAREERGTDTQYF
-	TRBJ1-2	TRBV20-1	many	TGCAGTGCTAGAGATCCCCTTGCCTATGGCTACACCTTC	CSARDPLAYGYTF
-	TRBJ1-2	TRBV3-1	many	TGTGCCAGCAGCCAAGATAATCGAGGGGGAGGCTACACCTTC	CASSQDNRGGGYTF
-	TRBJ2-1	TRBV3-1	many	TGTGCCAGCAGCCAAGATGCACATAGCTCCTACAATGAGCAGTTCTTC	CASSQDAHSSYNEQFF
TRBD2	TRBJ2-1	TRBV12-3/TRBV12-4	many	TGTGCCAGCAGGGTAGCGGGAGGACCCCTTTACAATGAGCAGTTCTTC	CASRVAGGPLYNEQFF
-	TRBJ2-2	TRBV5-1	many	TGCGCCAGCAGCTTGGACAGATCGAACACCGGGGAGCTGTTTTTT	CASSLDRSNTGELFF
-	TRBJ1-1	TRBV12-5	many	TGTGCTAGTGGTTCGTATCGGCAGCTGCTGAACACTGAAGCTTTCTTT	CASGSYRQLLNTEAFF
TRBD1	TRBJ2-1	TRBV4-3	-	TGCGCCAGCGGATATGAAAGGGGGCCCTACAATGAGCAGTTCTTC	CASGYERGPYNEQFF
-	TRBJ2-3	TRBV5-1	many	TGCGCCAGCAGCTTGGACGGGAGACGCACAGATACGCAGTATTTT	CASSLDGRRTDTQYF
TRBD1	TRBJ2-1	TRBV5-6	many	TGTGCCAGCAGCCTGGGACAGGGTTTGTCGTGGAACTACAATGAGCAGTTCTTC	CASSLGQGLSWNYNEQFF
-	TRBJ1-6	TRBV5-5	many	TGTGCCAGCAGCTACAGGGACTCGAATAATTCACCCCTCCACTTT	CASSYRDSNNSPLHF
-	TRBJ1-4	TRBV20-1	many	TGCAGTGCTAGAGACGGGACTAATGAAAAACTGTTTTTT	CSARDGTNEKLFF
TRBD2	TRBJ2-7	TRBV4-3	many	TGCGCCAGCAGCCAAGTGCTAGCGGGGGTCTACGAGCAGTACTTC	CASSQVLAGVYEQYF
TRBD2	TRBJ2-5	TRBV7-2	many	TGTGCCAGCAGCTCCGCGCGGGGGACGGAGACCCAGTACTTC	CASSSARGTETQYF
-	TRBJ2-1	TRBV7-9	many	TGTGCCAGCAGCTTTTCAGAGGGCGACAATGAGCAGTTCTTC	CASSFSEGDNEQFF
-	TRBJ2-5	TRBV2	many	TGTGCCAGCAGTGGAGGGGTCGGAGAGACCCAGTACTTC	CASSGGVGETQYF
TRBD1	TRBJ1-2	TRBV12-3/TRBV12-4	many	TGTGCCAGCCTTCAGGGGGCAGGACATGGCTACACCTTC	CASLQGAGHGYTF
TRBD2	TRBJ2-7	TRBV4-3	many	TGCGCCAGCAGCTCAGGCACTAGCGGTCTGAGCTCCTACGAGCAGTACTTC	CASSSGTSGLSSYEQYF
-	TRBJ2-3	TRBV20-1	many	TGCAGTGCTAGCGGGAGTACCGACTCAGATACGCAGTATTTT	CSASGSTDSDTQYF
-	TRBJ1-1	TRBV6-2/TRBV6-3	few	TGTGCCAGCAGTTATGAGACTCAGAACACTGAAGCTTTCTTT	CASSYETQNTEAFF
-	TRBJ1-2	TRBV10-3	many	TGTGCCATCAGGAGTCAGGACAGCGACCCTTCCGGCTACACCTTC	CAIRSQDSDPSGYTF